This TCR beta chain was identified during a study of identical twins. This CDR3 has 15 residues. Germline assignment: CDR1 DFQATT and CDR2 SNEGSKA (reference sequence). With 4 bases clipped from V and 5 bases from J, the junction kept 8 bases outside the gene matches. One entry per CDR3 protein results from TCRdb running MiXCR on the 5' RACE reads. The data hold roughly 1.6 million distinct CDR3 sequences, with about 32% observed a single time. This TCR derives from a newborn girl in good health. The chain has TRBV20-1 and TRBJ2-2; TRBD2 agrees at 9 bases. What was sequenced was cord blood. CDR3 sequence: CSATLAGVGTGELFF. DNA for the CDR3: TGCAGTGCTACTTTAGCGGGAGTAGGAACCGGGGAGCTGTTTTTT.